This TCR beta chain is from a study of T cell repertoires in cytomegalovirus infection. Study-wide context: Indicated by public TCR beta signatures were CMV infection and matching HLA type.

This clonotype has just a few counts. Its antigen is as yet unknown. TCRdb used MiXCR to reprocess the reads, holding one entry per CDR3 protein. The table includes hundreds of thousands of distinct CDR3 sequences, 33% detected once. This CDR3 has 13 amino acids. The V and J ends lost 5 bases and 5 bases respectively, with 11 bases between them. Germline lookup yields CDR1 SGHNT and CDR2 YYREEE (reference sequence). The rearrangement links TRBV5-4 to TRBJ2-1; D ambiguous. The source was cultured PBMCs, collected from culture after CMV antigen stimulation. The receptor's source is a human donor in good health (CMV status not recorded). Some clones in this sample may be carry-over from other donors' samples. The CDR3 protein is CASSGLDHNEQFF. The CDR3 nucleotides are TGTGCCAGCAGTGGTCTAGACCACAATGAGCAGTTCTTC. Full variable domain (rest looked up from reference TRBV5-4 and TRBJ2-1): ETGVTQSPTHLIKTRGQQVTLRCSSQSGHNTVSWYQQALGQGPQFIFQYYREEENGRGNFPPRFSGLQFPNYSSELNVNALELDDSALYLCASSGLDHNEQFFGPGTRLTVL.